The 21 T cell receptor beta chains presented below share a single source sample, sequenced in a study of lymphopenia after photon versus proton radiotherapy. TCRdb keeps only in-frame clones here, not all; method: immunoSEQ multiplex PCR. The table records about 29,000 clones, around 90% of them present only once. The sample in question was peripheral blood, obtained from a patient treated with proton-based radiotherapy. These TCRs come from a woman aged 60-75 years with cholangiocarcinoma. Some clones in this sample may be carry-over from other donors' samples.

The V call is TRBV10-2, the J call TRBJ1-2; 9 positions agree with TRBD1. V shed 8 bases, J shed 8 bases, and the junction held 15 bases outside the gene matches. Germline V gives CDR1 WSHSY, CDR2 SAAADI. The CDR3 covers 15 residues. In DNA form, the CDR3 reads TGCGCCAGCTCCGAACAGGGGGCGCTGGGGTCAGGCTACACCTTC. It translates to CASSEQGALGSGYTF.

This clone has just a few counts. The chain couples TRBV7-9 to TRBJ1-6, with no clear D. V was cut by 6 bases and J by 5 bases, with 11 bases left in between. This CDR3 is 14 amino acids long. Germline V gene lookup returns CDR1 SEHNR and CDR2 FQNEAQ (reference sequence). CDR3 residues: CASRAVIHNSPLHF. CDR3 DNA: TGTGCCAGCAGAGCAGTTATCCATAATTCACCCCTCCACTTT.

This clone was detected once. The V and J genes are TRBV2 and TRBJ2-6, with TRBD1 as a possible D gene (6 bases). Germline CDR1 SNHLY, CDR2 FYNNEI. V dropped 9 bases and J dropped 1 base, with 7 bases sitting between them. The CDR3 is 13 amino acids. The chain's CDR3 is CARGGSGANVLTF. In DNA, the CDR3 is TGTGCCAGAGGGGGTTCTGGGGCCAACGTCCTGACTTTC.

CDR3 DNA: TGTGCCAGCAGCGGAGCGGGAGGTGGGGAGACCCAGTACTTC. Residues: CASSGAGGGETQYF. This chain uses TRBV5-4 with TRBJ2-5, with 9 bases identical to TRBD2. Germline V lookup: CDR1 SGHNT, CDR2 YYREEE (reference sequence). The CDR3 extends over 14 amino acids. The junction had 6 bases not matched to a gene; V was cut back by 4 bases and J by 5 bases.

The rearrangement links TRBV6-6 to TRBJ2-7, with D tentatively TRBD2 (5 bases). This CDR3 is built from 13 residues. The ends were cut back, 10 bases at V and 2 bases at J, with 15 bases in the middle. Germline V gene data show CDR1 as MNHNY and CDR2 as SVGAGI (reference sequence). CDR3 nucleotide sequence: TGTGCCACCCTCGGGGAAAGCACCTACGAGCAGTACTTC. Amino acid sequence: CATLGESTYEQYF.

V usage is TRBV5-6 and J usage is TRBJ1-1; no reliable D call. Germline CDR1 and CDR2: SGHDT and YYEEEE. With 2 bases removed from V and 1 base from J, the gap between germline ends came to 12 bases. This CDR3 is 15 amino acids long. The CDR3 nucleotides are TGTGCCAGCAGCTTTTGGGGAATAACGAACACTGAAGCTTTCTTT. Protein product: CASSFWGITNTEAFF.

V usage is TRBV14 and J usage is TRBJ1-4; TRBD1 might be the D (6 bases). Per the germline V gene, CDR1 is SGHDN and CDR2 is FVKESK. The CDR3 runs to 16 residues. Trimming left V 3 bases short and J 5 bases short, with 16 bases between. The CDR3 protein is CASSHVGRGLNEKLFF. In nucleotides, the CDR3 is TGTGCCAGCAGCCATGTGGGTCGGGGGCTGAATGAAAAACTGTTTTTT.

CDR3 nucleotides: TGTGCCAGCTCACCAGGAGGACACTCTAATGAAAAACTGTTTTTT. This codes for CASSPGGHSNEKLFF. The chain combines TRBV18 with TRBJ1-4; D is perhaps TRBD1 (5 bases). Germline values: CDR1 KGHSH, CDR2 LQKENI. Between the trimmed V and J ends, which lost 2 bases and 3 bases, there was a span of 10 bases. This CDR3 has 15 amino acids.

Of note for this clone: The junction departs from the called germline gene at one end, perhaps through a read error. Additional DNA sequences in this sample encode the identical CDR3. This rearrangement joins TRBV9 to TRBJ1-2; a weak D match, TRBD1 (5 bases). CDR1 and CDR2 from the germline V gene are SGDLS and YYNGEE. The CDR3 loop spans 14 amino acids. CDR3: CASSAGDSNYGYTF. CDR3 bases: TGTGCCAGCAGCGCTGGCGACAGTAACTATGGCTACACCTTT.

As regards this clone: A much larger clonotype is one base distant, so this may be a read error. The chain couples TRBV5-1 to TRBJ2-7, with TRBD1 matching over 9 bases. V gave up 3 bases and J gave up 5 bases; unmatched junction bases: 12. The CDR3 is 16 amino acids. In germline, CDR1 is SGHRS, CDR2 YFSETQ. The CDR3 reads CASSSQTGGRWDEQYF. The DNA of the CDR3 is TGCGCCAGCAGCTCCCAGACAGGGGGGCGGTGGGACGAGCAGTACTTC.

This chain links TRBV5-1 with TRBJ1-4, with D uncertain. This CDR3 region has 15 residues. Deletions cut 4 bases from V and 0 bases from J, with 10 bases between. Germline V gene lookup returns CDR1 SGHRS and CDR2 YFSETQ. Here the CDR3 reads CASSPDPATNEKLFF. Written as DNA, the CDR3 is TGCGCCAGCAGCCCCGACCCTGCAACTAATGAAAAACTGTTTTTT. The whole variable domain, filled in from reference TRBV5-1 and TRBJ1-4, reads KAGVTQTPRYLIKTRGQQVTLSCSPISGHRSVSWYQQTPGQGLQFLFEYFSETQRNKGNFPGRFSGRQFSNSRSEMNVSTLELGDSALYLCASSPDPATNEKLFFGSGTQLSVL.

This chain uses TRBV7-6 with TRBJ2-3; TRBD2 aligns across 7 bases. This CDR3 is built from 14 residues. CDR1 and CDR2 (germline): SGHVS, FNYEAQ. Losses at the gene ends were 5 bases for V and 5 bases for J; bases not matched to a gene: 7. Here the CDR3 DNA reads TGTGCCAGCAGCCGGACTAGGGGCGTAGATACGCAGTATTTT. It encodes CASSRTRGVDTQYF. The full variable domain, completed using reference TRBV7-6 and TRBJ2-3, is GAGVSQSPRYKVTKRGQDVALRCDPISGHVSLYWYRQALGQGPEFLTYFNYEAQQDKSGLPNDRFSAERPEGSISTLTIQRTEQRDSAMYRCASSRTRGVDTQYFGPGTRLTVL.

The chain uses TRBV6-1 and TRBJ2-7, with D uncertain. This CDR3 is 10 amino acids long. Germline-derived CDR1 and CDR2 are MNHNS and SASEGT. Trimming took 6 bases from V and 4 from J, leaving 4 bases between them. This chain's CDR3 is CASRLYEQYF. CDR3 in DNA: TGTGCCAGCAGGCTTTACGAGCAGTACTTC.

This chain connects TRBV2 to TRBJ1-2; 9 nucleotides agree with TRBD1. CDR1 SNHLY and CDR2 FYNNEI come from the germline V gene. The CDR3 covers 15 residues. V dropped 4 bases and J dropped 4; count of bases not matched to a gene: 7. The CDR3 DNA sequence: TGTGCCAGCAGTGCCTTAGGACAGGGGTTCTATGGCTACACCTTC. Protein: CASSALGQGFYGYTF.

The rearrangement joins TRBV7-9 to TRBJ1-1; tentatively, D is TRBD1 (6 bases). Germline lookup yields CDR1 SEHNR and CDR2 FQNEAQ (reference sequence). V was shortened by 4 bases and J by 4 bases, with 13 bases between the two germline ends. There are 14 residues in the CDR3. For the CDR3, the DNA is TGTGCCAGCAGCTATACAGGGTTAGGCACTGAAGCTTTCTTT. Protein sequence: CASSYTGLGTEAFF. The variable domain in full, completed from reference TRBV7-9 and TRBJ1-1, reads DTGVSQNPRHKITKRGQNVTFRCDPISEHNRLYWYRQTLGQGPEFLTYFQNEAQLEKSRLLSDRFSAERPKGSFSTLEIQRTEQGDSAMYLCASSYTGLGTEAFFGQGTRLTVV.

This clone turned up a few times. The V gene is TRBV11-3, the J gene TRBJ2-1; 12 bases match TRBD2. CDR1 and CDR2 (germline): SGHNT, YENEEA. The CDR3 is 16 amino acids. V shed 4 bases, J shed 8 bases, and the junction held 9 bases outside the gene matches. The CDR3 DNA sequence: TGTGCCAGCAGCTCCCTGACTAGCGGGGGTTTGGATGAGCAGTTCTTC. This encodes CASSSLTSGGLDEQFF.

The rearrangement links TRBV7-2 to TRBJ2-5; D possibly corresponds to TRBD1 (6 bases). This CDR3 comprises 13 residues. Germline V CDR1 and CDR2: SGHTA, FQGNSA. The V and J ends lost 1 base and 5 bases respectively, with 8 bases between them. CDR3 sequence reads: CASSLGQGETQYF. The CDR3 DNA follows: TGTGCCAGCAGCTTAGGCCAGGGGGAGACCCAGTACTTC.

This clone has just a few counts. The chain links TRBV19 to TRBJ2-1, with 8 bases fitting TRBD1. CDR3 length: 14 amino acids. Germline V gene lookup returns CDR1 LNHDA and CDR2 SQIVND (reference sequence). V was clipped by 4 bases and J by 10 bases; unmatched bases: 9. The CDR3 DNA reads TGTGCCAGTAGTACAGGGGGCGGGTTTCTGGAGCAGTTCTTC. It is translated as CASSTGGGFLEQFF. The complete variable domain, with remaining parts taken from reference TRBV19 and TRBJ2-1, reads DGGITQSPKYLFRKEGQNVTLSCEQNLNHDAMYWYRQDPGQGLRLIYYSQIVNDFQKGDIAEGYSVSREKKESFPLTVTSAQKNPTAFYLCASSTGGGFLEQFFGPGTRLTVL.

This chain uses TRBV5-5 with TRBJ2-3; D ambiguous. Per germline, CDR1 SGHKS and CDR2 YYEKEE (reference sequence). Trimming stripped 4 bases from V and 3 bases from J, with 24 bases between. This CDR3 is built from 18 residues. The CDR3 spells CASSHTDHAEGRTDTQYF. CDR3 in DNA: TGTGCCAGCAGCCACACAGACCACGCAGAAGGTAGGACAGATACGCAGTATTTT.

The V call is TRBV28, the J call TRBJ1-6; D perhaps matches TRBD1 (6 bases). Germline loops: CDR1 MDHEN, CDR2 SYDVKM. This CDR3 is built from 15 residues. Deletions cut 6 bases from V and 7 bases from J, with 16 bases between. CDR3 sequence reads: CASRLAGQQNSPLHF. The CDR3 DNA sequence: TGTGCCAGCAGACTCGCCGGACAGCAGAATTCACCCCTCCACTTT.

V is TRBV2 and J is TRBJ2-1; D may be TRBD2 (5 bases). Germline CDR1 and CDR2: SNHLY and FYNNEI. V was shortened by 7 bases and J by 8 bases, with 12 bases between the two germline ends. The CDR3 totals 12 residues. CDR3 sequence reads: CASNLHGDEQFF. The CDR3 region has the DNA TGTGCCAGCAACCTTCACGGGGATGAGCAGTTCTTC.